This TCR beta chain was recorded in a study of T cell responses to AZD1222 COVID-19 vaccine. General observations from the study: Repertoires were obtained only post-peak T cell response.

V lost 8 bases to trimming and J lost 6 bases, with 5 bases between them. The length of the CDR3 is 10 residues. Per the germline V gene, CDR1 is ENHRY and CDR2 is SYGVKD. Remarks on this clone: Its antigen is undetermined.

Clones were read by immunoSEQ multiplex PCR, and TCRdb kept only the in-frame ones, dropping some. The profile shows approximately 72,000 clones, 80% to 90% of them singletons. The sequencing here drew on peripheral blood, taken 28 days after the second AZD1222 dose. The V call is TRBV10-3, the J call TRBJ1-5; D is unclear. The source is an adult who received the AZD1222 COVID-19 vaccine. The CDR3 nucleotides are TGTGCCATCGGTTTTCAGCCCCAGCATTTT. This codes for CAIGFQPQHF.